This T cell receptor (beta chain) was sequenced for a study of siplizumab effects on memory and regulatory T cells. V was shortened by 6 bases and J by 1 base, with 15 bases between the two germline ends. This CDR3 region has 15 residues. CDR1 SGHTA and CDR2 FQGNSA come from the germline V gene. Sequenced by immunoSEQ multiplex PCR; TCRdb stores in-frame clones only, minus some. The sample includes about 100,000 clones, more than 90% of them seen just once. This clone was seen only a few times. The V call is TRBV7-2, the J call TRBJ1-1; tentative D call: TRBD1 (5 bases). This TCR was sampled from a human donor in good health. The sequenced material came from CD4+ T cells sorted from blood. The CDR3 DNA reads as TGTGCCAGCAGACTGGAGGGGCAGAAGAACACTGAAGCTTTCTTT. It specifies CASRLEGQKNTEAFF.